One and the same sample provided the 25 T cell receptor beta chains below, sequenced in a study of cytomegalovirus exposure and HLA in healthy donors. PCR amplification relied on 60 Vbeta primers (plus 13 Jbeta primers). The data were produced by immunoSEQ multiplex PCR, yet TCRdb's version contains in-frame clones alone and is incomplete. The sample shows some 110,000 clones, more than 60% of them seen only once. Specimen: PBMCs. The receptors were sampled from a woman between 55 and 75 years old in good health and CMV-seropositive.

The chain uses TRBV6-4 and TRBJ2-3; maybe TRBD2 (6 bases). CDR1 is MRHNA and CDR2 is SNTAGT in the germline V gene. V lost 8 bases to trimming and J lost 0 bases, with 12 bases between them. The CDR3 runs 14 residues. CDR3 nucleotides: TGTGCCAGCGGACCCGGGGGAAGCACAGATACGCAGTATTTT. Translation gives CASGPGGSTDTQYF.

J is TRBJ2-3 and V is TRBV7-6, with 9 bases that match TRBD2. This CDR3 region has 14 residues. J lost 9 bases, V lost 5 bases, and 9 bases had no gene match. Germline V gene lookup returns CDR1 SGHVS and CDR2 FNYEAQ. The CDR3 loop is CASSPGTSKKTQYF. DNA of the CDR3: TGTGCCAGCAGCCCCGGGACTAGCAAGAAGACGCAGTATTTT.

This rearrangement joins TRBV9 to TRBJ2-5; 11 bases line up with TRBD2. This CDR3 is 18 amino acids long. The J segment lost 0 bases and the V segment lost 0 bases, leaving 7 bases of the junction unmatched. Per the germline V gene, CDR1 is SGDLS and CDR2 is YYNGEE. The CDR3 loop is CASSVGASGGSYQETQYF. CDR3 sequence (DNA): TGTGCCAGCAGCGTAGGCGCTAGCGGGGGGTCCTACCAAGAGACCCAGTACTTC.

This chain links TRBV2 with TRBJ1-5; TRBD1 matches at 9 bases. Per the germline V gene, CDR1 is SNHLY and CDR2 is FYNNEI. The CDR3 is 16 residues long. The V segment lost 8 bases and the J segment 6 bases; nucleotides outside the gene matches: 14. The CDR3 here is CASSSRDRGFSQPQHF. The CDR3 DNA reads TGTGCCAGCTCAAGTCGCGACAGGGGGTTTTCTCAGCCCCAGCATTTT.

Here the CDR3 reads CAISESEGGYGYTF. The CDR3, as DNA: TGTGCCATCAGTGAGTCAGAGGGTGGCTATGGCTACACCTTC. The rearrangement joins TRBV10-3 to TRBJ1-2, with D uncertain. This CDR3 is built from 14 residues. Germline V gene data show CDR1 as ENHRY and CDR2 as SYGVKD. Trimming took off 0 bases at V and 4 bases at J, with 9 bases between the two ends.

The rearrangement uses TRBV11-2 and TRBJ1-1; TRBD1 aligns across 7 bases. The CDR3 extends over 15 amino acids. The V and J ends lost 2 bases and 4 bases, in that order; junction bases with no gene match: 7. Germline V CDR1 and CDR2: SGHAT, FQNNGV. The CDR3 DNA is TGTGCCAGCAGCTTACGGACAGGTTGGAGCACTGAAGCTTTCTTT. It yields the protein CASSLRTGWSTEAFF.

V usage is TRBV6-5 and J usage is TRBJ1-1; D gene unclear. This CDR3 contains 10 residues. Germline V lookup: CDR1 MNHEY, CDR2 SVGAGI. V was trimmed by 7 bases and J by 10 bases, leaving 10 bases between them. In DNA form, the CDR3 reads TGTGCCAGCATCGGGGTGGGAGCTTTCTTT. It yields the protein CASIGVGAFF.

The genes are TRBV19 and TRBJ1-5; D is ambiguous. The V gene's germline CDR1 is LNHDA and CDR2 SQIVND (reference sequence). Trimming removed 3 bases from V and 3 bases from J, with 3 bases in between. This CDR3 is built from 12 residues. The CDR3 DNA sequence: TGTGCCAGTAGTATCCACAATCAGCCCCAGCATTTT. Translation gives CASSIHNQPQHF.

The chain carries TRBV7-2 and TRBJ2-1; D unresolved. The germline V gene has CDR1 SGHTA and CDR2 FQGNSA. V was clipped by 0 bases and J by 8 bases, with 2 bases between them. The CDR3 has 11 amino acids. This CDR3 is CASSLAYEQFF. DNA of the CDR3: TGTGCCAGCAGCTTAGCCTATGAGCAGTTCTTC. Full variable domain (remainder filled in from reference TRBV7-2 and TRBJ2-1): GAGVSQSPSNKVTEKGKDVELRCDPISGHTALYWYRQSLGQGLEFLIYFQGNSAPDKSGLPSDRFSAERTGGSVSTLTIQRTQQEDSAVYLCASSLAYEQFFGPGTRLTVL.

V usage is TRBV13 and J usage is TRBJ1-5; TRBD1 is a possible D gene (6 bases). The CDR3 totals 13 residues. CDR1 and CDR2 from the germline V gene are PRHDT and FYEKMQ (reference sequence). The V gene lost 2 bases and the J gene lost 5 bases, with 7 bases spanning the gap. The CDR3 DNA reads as TGTGCCAGCAGCTTAAACAGGGATCAGCCCCAGCATTTT. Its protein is CASSLNRDQPQHF.

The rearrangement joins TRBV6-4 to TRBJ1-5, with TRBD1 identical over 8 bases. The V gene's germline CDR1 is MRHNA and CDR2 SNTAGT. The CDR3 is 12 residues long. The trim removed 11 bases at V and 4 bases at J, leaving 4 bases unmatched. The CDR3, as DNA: TGTGCCGGACAGGGAGAAAATCAGCCCCAGCATTTT. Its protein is CAGQGENQPQHF.

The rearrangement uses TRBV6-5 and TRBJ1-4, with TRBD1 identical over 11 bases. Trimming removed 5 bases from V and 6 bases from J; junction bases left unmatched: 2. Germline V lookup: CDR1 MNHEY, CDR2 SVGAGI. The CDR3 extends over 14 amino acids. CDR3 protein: CASSEDRGHEKLFF. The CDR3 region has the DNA TGTGCCAGCAGTGAGGACAGGGGGCATGAAAAACTGTTTTTT.

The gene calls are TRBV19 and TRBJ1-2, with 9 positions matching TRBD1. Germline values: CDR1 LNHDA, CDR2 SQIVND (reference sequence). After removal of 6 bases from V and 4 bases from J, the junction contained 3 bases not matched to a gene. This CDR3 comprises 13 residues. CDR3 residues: CASSRDRVYGYTF. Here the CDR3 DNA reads TGTGCCAGTAGCCGGGACAGGGTCTATGGCTACACCTTC.

CDR3 residues: CASSEVARTPGELFF. In DNA form, the CDR3 reads TGCGCCAGCAGTGAGGTAGCACGGACTCCCGGGGAGCTGTTTTTT. V and J are TRBV10-1 and TRBJ2-2; a possible D gene is TRBD2 (5 bases). The length of the CDR3 is 15 residues. Trimming removed 2 bases at V and 6 bases at J, with 13 bases between. Per the germline V gene, CDR1 is WNHNN and CDR2 is SYGVQD (reference sequence).

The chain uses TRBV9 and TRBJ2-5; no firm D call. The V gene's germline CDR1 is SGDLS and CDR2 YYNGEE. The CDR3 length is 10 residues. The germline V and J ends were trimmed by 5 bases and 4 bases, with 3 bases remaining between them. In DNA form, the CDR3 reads TGTGCCAGCAGAGCAGAGACCCAGTACTTC. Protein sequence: CASRAETQYF. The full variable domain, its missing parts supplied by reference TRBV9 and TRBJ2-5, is DSGVTQTPKHLITATGQRVTLRCSPRSGDLSVYWYQQSLDQGLQFLIQYYNGEERAKGNILERFSAQQFPDLHSELNLSSLELGDSALYFCASRAETQYFGPGTRLLVL.

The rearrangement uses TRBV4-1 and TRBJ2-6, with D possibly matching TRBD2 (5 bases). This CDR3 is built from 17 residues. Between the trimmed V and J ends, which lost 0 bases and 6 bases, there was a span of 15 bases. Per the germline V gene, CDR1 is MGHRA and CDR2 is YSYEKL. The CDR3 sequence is CASSQDLARVAANVLTF. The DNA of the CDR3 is TGCGCCAGCAGCCAAGATTTAGCGAGGGTCGCGGCCAACGTCCTGACTTTC.

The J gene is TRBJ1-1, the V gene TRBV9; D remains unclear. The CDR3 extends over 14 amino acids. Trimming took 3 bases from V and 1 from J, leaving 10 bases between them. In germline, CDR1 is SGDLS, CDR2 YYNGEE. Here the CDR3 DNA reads TGTGCCAGCAGCGAAATCAGGCGGAACACTGAAGCTTTCTTT. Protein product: CASSEIRRNTEAFF.

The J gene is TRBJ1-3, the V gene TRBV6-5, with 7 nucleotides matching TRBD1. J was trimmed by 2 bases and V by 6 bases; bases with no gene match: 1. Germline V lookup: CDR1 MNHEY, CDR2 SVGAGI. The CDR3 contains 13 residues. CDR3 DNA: TGTGCCAGCAGGGGGACAGCTGGAAACACCATATATTTT. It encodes CASRGTAGNTIYF.

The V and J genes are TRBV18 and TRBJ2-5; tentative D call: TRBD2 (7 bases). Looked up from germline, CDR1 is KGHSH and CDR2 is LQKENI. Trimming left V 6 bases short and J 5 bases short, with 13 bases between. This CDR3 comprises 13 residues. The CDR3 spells CASSNTGGETQYF. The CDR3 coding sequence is TGTGCCAGCTCGAACACGGGGGGCGAGACCCAGTACTTC.

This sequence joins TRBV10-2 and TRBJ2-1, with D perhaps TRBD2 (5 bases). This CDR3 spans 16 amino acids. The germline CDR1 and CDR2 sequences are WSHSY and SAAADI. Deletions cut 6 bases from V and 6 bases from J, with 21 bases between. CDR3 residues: CASRVESGSAVNEQFF. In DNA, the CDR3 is TGCGCCAGCAGGGTAGAGAGTGGTAGCGCGGTCAATGAGCAGTTCTTC.

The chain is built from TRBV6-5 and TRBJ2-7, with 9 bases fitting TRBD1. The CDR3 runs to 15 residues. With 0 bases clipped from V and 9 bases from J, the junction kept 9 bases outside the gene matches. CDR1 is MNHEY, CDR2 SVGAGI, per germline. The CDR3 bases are TGTGCCAGCAGTTACTCTGTTACAGGGGGCGGAGGGCAGTACTTC. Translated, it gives CASSYSVTGGGGQYF.

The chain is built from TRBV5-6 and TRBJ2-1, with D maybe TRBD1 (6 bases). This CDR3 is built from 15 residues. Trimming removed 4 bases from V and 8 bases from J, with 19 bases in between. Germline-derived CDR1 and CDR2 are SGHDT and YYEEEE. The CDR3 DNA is TGTGCCAGCAGCCAAAACAGGGTTGATATTGATGAGCAGTTCTTC. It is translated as CASSQNRVDIDEQFF. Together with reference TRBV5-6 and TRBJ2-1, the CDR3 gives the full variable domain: DAGVTQSPTHLIKTRGQQVTLRCSPKSGHDTVSWYQQALGQGPQFIFQYYEEEERQRGNFPDRFSGHQFPNYSSELNVNALLLGDSALYLCASSQNRVDIDEQFFGPGTRLTVL.

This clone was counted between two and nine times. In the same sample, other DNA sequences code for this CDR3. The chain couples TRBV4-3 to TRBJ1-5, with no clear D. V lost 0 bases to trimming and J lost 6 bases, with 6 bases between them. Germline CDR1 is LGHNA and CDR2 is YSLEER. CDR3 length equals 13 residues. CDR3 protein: CASSQDLSQPQHF. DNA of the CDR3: TGCGCCAGCAGCCAAGATCTTAGTCAGCCCCAGCATTTT.

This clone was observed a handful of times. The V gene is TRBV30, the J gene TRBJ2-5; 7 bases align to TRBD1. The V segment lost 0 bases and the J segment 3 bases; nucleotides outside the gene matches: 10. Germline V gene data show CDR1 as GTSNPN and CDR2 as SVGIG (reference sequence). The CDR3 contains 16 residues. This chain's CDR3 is CAWSVSGTVIEETQYF. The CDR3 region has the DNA TGTGCCTGGAGTGTATCAGGGACAGTGATCGAAGAGACCCAGTACTTC.

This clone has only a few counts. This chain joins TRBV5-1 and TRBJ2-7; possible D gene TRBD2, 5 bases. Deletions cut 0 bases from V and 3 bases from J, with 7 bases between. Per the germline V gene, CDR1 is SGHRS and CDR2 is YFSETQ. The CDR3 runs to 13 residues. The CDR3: CASSLASSYEQYF. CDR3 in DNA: TGCGCCAGCAGCTTGGCTAGCAGCTACGAGCAGTACTTC.